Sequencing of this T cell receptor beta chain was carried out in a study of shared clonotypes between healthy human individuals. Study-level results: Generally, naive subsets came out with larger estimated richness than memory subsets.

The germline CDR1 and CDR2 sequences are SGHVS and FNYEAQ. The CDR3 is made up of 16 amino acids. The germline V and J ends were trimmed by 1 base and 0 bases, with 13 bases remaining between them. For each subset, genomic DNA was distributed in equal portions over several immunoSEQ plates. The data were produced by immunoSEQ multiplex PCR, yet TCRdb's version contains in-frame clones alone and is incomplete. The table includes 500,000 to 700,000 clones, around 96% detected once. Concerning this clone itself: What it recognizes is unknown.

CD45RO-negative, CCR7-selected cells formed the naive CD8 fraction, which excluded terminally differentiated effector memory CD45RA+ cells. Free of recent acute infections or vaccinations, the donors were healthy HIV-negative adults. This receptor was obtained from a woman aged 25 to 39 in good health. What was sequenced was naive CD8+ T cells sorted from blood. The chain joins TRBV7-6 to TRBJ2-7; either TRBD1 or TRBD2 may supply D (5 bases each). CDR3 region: CASSLGPGTPSYEQYF. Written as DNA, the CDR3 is TGTGCCAGCAGCTTAGGCCCGGGGACCCCCTCCTACGAGCAGTACTTC.